These 9 T cell receptor beta chains share one sample of origin, sequenced in a study of shared clonotypes between healthy human individuals. Assay: immunoSEQ multiplex PCR; the TCRdb copy retains only in-frame clones and omits some. In the table there are fewer than 3 million clones, about 90% of which are singletons. Material for sequencing was naive CD4+ T cells from PBMCs. Sample subset: CD45RA+ positively selected. These receptors came from a man between 18 and 35 years old in good health. Some clones in this sample may be carry-over from other donors' samples.

The J gene is TRBJ1-2, the V gene TRBV7-9; D unclear. This CDR3 has 13 residues. The V end was cut by 1 base, the J end by 8 bases, with 11 bases between. The germline gives CDR1 SEHNR, CDR2 FQNEAQ (reference sequence). The CDR3 DNA reads TGTGCCAGCAGCTTAGTCGTCAACAACGGCTACACCTTC. Protein sequence: CASSLVVNNGYTF.

With respect to this clone: This same CDR3 is encoded by further DNA sequences in the sample. V usage is TRBV7-8 and J usage is TRBJ1-3; weak D call: TRBD1 (5 bases). Trimming cost V 1 base and J 1 base, with 8 bases left between them. The CDR3 is 15 residues long. Germline CDR1 SGHVS, CDR2 FQNEAQ. CDR3 sequence reads: CASSLVGGSGNTIYF. The CDR3 coding sequence is TGTGCCAGCAGCTTAGTGGGGGGGTCTGGAAACACCATATATTTT.

The chain employs TRBV18 and TRBJ2-1; 7 nucleotides line up with TRBD2. This CDR3 contains 15 residues. The trim removed 3 bases at V and 9 bases at J, leaving 11 bases unmatched. Germline lookup yields CDR1 KGHSH and CDR2 LQKENI. The CDR3 is CASSPLAGVASEQFF. DNA for the CDR3: TGTGCCAGCTCACCTCTCGCGGGAGTTGCTAGTGAGCAGTTCTTC.

The gene calls are TRBV5-1 and TRBJ2-5; 7 nucleotides align to TRBD2. This CDR3 has 14 residues. V lost 2 bases, J lost 3 bases, and 4 bases stayed unmatched. The germline V gene has CDR1 SGHRS and CDR2 YFSETQ. The CDR3 is CASSFFLAEETQYF. Written as DNA, the CDR3 is TGCGCCAGCAGCTTCTTCCTAGCGGAAGAGACCCAGTACTTC.

The J gene is TRBJ2-1, the V gene TRBV6-5; unclear D gene. The germline gives CDR1 MNHEY, CDR2 SVGAGI. The CDR3 runs to 11 residues. CDR3 amino acids: CASLGSNEQFF. The CDR3 coding sequence is TGTGCGTCCCTGGGGTCCAATGAGCAGTTCTTC.

The chain combines TRBV7-8 with TRBJ1-3, with unresolved D. Germline lookup yields CDR1 SGHVS and CDR2 FQNEAQ. V was clipped by 4 bases and J by 4 bases, with 8 bases between them. The CDR3 extends over 13 amino acids. The CDR3 protein is CASSWNFGNTIYF. The CDR3 DNA follows: TGTGCCAGCAGCTGGAATTTCGGAAACACCATATATTTT.

This chain uses TRBV11-3 with TRBJ2-2; the match to TRBD1 covers 7 bases. Unmatched junction bases numbered 6, after V lost 3 bases and J lost 2 bases. This CDR3 region has 16 residues. Germline-derived CDR1 and CDR2 are SGHNT and YENEEA. DNA for the CDR3: TGTGCCAGCAGCTTCGGACAGGAGTTTAACACCGGGGAGCTGTTTTTT. Residues: CASSFGQEFNTGELFF. Filled out from reference TRBV11-3 and TRBJ2-2, the complete variable domain reads EAGVVQSPRYKIIEKKQPVAFWCNPISGHNTLYWYLQNLGQGPELLIRYENEEAVDDSQLPKDRFSAERLKGVDSTLKIQPAELGDSAVYLCASSFGQEFNTGELFFGEGSRLTVL.

The CDR3 region is CASSPWGAQYGYTF. Here the CDR3 DNA reads TGCGCCAGCAGCCCTTGGGGGGCTCAATATGGCTACACCTTC. This chain uses TRBV5-1 with TRBJ1-2, with a tentative D call TRBD1 (6 bases). From germline, CDR1 is SGHRS and CDR2 YFSETQ. V was pared by 4 bases and J by 5 bases, with 15 bases between. The CDR3 is 14 amino acids. Supplemented by reference TRBV5-1 and TRBJ1-2, the full variable domain reads KAGVTQTPRYLIKTRGQQVTLSCSPISGHRSVSWYQQTPGQGLQFLFEYFSETQRNKGNFPGRFSGRQFSNSRSEMNVSTLELGDSALYLCASSPWGAQYGYTFGSGTRLTVV.

In regard to this clone: Other DNA variants within this sample encode the same CDR3. V gene TRBV5-1 combines with J gene TRBJ1-4; D not certain. The V gene's germline CDR1 is SGHRS and CDR2 YFSETQ. Deletions cut 2 bases from V and 0 bases from J, with 11 bases between. The CDR3 loop spans 16 amino acids. CDR3 loop: CASSLAATATNEKLFF. CDR3 sequence (DNA): TGCGCCAGCAGCTTAGCGGCTACTGCAACTAATGAAAAACTGTTTTTT. The whole variable domain, remainder taken from reference TRBV5-1 and TRBJ1-4, is KAGVTQTPRYLIKTRGQQVTLSCSPISGHRSVSWYQQTPGQGLQFLFEYFSETQRNKGNFPGRFSGRQFSNSRSEMNVSTLELGDSALYLCASSLAATATNEKLFFGSGTQLSVL.